The T cell receptor beta chain described here comes from a study of post-analysis software for immune sequencing data (dated by TCRdb to the mid-2010s). Turning to the overall study: Disease courses on record covered relapsing-remitting, secondary progressive and progressive-relapsing multiple sclerosis, though some patients had no subtype annotation. A subset of samples was prepared in parallel using single-end sample barcoding, then pooled and co-amplified after Illumina adapter ligation. Patient repertoires were compared against roughly 10 previously published healthy control repertoires from donors aged roughly 6 to 25 years. What the research found in general, with its limitations: Patients showed significantly higher frequencies than controls for a few TRBV segments, among them TRBV5-6, TRBV5-1 and TRBV20-1. The multiple sclerosis patient group was slightly younger than the control group. Strong co-clustering of samples prepared in the same batch was shown by direct clustering with F measure, prompting a batch-effect correction. Compared with controls, multiple sclerosis patients had significantly lower normalized Chao1 diversity, a finding suggesting substantial peripheral T-cell clonal expansion.

This clonotype came up many times. The target of this receptor is not known. One base away there is no much larger clone; base qualities are not given. The library was made by PCR. Instrument on record: Illumina HiSeq 2500. To reduce PCR and sequencing biases, unique molecular identifiers were incorporated into the TCR beta cDNA libraries. Roughly 500,000 cDNA molecules were obtained per 1 to 10 million input T cells, so each molecule approximated one T cell. The patient libraries were prepared and sequenced with the same protocol used for the earlier healthy control dataset. Within a given batch, samples were prepared together, multiplexed and sequenced on the same HiSeq lane. Per the source publication's procedure: MIGEC was used to process the raw barcoded reads, and molecular identifier groups with only a single read were discarded before consensus assembly and CDR3 extraction. VDJtools was used for post-analysis of the clonotype tables, and diversity was normalized by down-sampling every dataset to the size of the smallest sample. Repertoire overlap clustering matched CDR3 amino acid but not nucleotide sequences to correct batch-related cross-sample contamination. In-frame beta chains were kept once TCRdb had trimmed the public reads at Q25 with fastp and called clones with MiXCR. Duplicate CDR3 protein sequences are folded into a single record with the most common DNA and genes. These V and J calls derive from TCRdb rather than the authors' analysis. This sample has about 770,000 distinct CDR3 sequences in its table, and more than 45% of those were observed once. The top ten clones comprise around 4.7% of the sample.

Reading the germline V gene gives CDR1 MNHEY and CDR2 SVGAGI. There are 14 amino acids in the CDR3, from cysteine to phenylalanine inclusive. Only the CDR3 part of the read is kept: 42 bases, read in frame from the first base. Trimming removed 11 bases from V and 8 bases from J, leaving 23 bases between the germline ends. To demonstrate the VDJtools post-analysis software, the study profiled TCR beta repertoires from the peripheral blood of about 13 young patients with multiple sclerosis. The patients with multiple sclerosis were children and adolescents between roughly 6 and 16 years of age. The sequence joins TRBV6-5 to TRBJ2-3; the D gene assignment is ambiguous. The sequence was obtained from a girl aged 10 to 17 with multiple sclerosis. The source material was blood. Read as DNA, the sequence is TGTGCCGCCTCGTCGTGGGATGGGGAAGGTACGCAGTATTTT. The resulting protein is CAASSWDGEGTQYF.